A single sample is the source of the 21 T cell receptor beta chains below, sequenced in a study of OX40 agonist ivuxolimab in advanced cancers. This table comes from immunoSEQ multiplex PCR, and its TCRdb copy is limited to in-frame clones, with some not included. This sample yields tens of thousands of clones, of which roughly 89% are seen a single time; around 0.34% belongs to the top ten. Here the sequenced sample was CD4+ or CD8+ T cells sorted from blood, taken in a trial of the OX40 agonist ivuxolimab. The receptors come from an adult with an advanced solid tumor such as melanoma, head and neck, liver or kidney cancer.

The J gene is TRBJ2-5, the V gene TRBV6-5; D unresolved. The CDR3 runs to 13 residues. V was shortened by 0 bases and J by 4 bases, with 6 bases between the two germline ends. Per the germline V gene, CDR1 is MNHEY and CDR2 is SVGAGI. The CDR3 DNA reads as TGTGCCAGCAGTTACTCGGGCGTAGAGACCCAGTACTTC. It translates to CASSYSGVETQYF.

The chain employs TRBV25-1 and TRBJ2-7, with D possibly matching TRBD2 (6 bases). V lost 3 bases and J 4 bases, leaving 13 bases between the germline ends. Germline V lookup: CDR1 MGHDK, CDR2 SYGVNS. The CDR3 loop spans 14 amino acids. The CDR3 spells CASSDGGLRYEQYF. The CDR3 DNA follows: TGTGCCAGCAGTGACGGAGGACTAAGGTACGAGCAGTACTTC.

CDR3 sequence (DNA): TGTGCCAGCAGCCAATTCCCACAGGGGAGCTACACCTTC. Protein product: CASSQFPQGSYTF. The chain couples TRBV14 to TRBJ1-2; 7 bases agree with TRBD1. The CDR3 length is 13 residues. Germline lookup yields CDR1 SGHDN and CDR2 FVKESK. V was clipped by 2 bases and J by 9 bases; unmatched bases: 6.

The V call is TRBV5-4, the J call TRBJ2-7; a weak D match, TRBD1 (7 bases). The germline V and J ends were trimmed by 0 bases and 3 bases, with 16 bases remaining between them. The CDR3 totals 16 residues. Germline CDR1 and CDR2: SGHNT and YYREEE (reference sequence). The CDR3 spells CASSLGGGRGDYEQYF. The CDR3 DNA reads as TGTGCCAGCAGCTTGGGAGGTGGCAGGGGGGACTACGAGCAGTACTTC.

The chain couples TRBV5-8 to TRBJ2-1; tentative D call: TRBD2 (5 bases). With 2 bases removed from V and 6 bases from J, the gap between germline ends came to 9 bases. Germline CDR1 is SGHTS and CDR2 is YDEGEE. The CDR3 consists of 13 residues. Here the CDR3 DNA reads TGTGCCAGCAGCTTCGGGGTTAGCAATGAGCAGTTCTTC. Amino acid sequence: CASSFGVSNEQFF.

The chain uses TRBV30 and TRBJ2-7; D might be TRBD1 (6 bases). The germline V gene has CDR1 GTSNPN and CDR2 SVGIG (reference sequence). The CDR3 is made up of 13 amino acids. The V and J ends lost 8 bases and 6 bases respectively, with 20 bases between them. The CDR3 sequence: CALLDDRFGEQYF. In DNA, the CDR3 is TGTGCCCTCCTTGACGACAGGTTCGGCGAGCAGTACTTC.

V gene TRBV7-9 combines with J gene TRBJ1-1; D remains ambiguous. The CDR3 consists of 14 residues. CDR1 SEHNR and CDR2 FQNEAQ come from the germline V gene (reference sequence). V was cut by 1 base and J by 0 bases, with 6 bases left in between. CDR3 residues: CASSLGVMNTEAFF. The CDR3 nucleotides are TGTGCCAGCAGCTTAGGGGTTATGAACACTGAAGCTTTCTTT.

The chain employs TRBV30 and TRBJ1-4; maybe TRBD1 (5 bases). The germline CDR1 and CDR2 sequences are GTSNPN and SVGIG (reference sequence). The CDR3 runs 15 residues. V lost 0 bases, J lost 7 bases, and 15 bases lay in between. CDR3 amino acids: CAWSVRGRLGEKLFF. CDR3 nucleotide sequence: TGTGCCTGGAGTGTAAGGGGCAGACTTGGTGAAAAACTGTTTTTT.

This clone has just a few counts. The J gene is TRBJ1-5, the V gene TRBV19, with a tentative D call TRBD1 (5 bases). Germline CDR1 reads LNHDA; CDR2 reads SQIVND (reference sequence). V was shortened by 7 bases and J by 7 bases, with 14 bases between the two germline ends. This CDR3 contains 13 residues. The CDR3 sequence is CASMVPGGQPQHF. The CDR3 bases are TGTGCCAGTATGGTACCTGGGGGGCAGCCCCAGCATTTT. Full variable domain (remainder filled in from reference TRBV19 and TRBJ1-5): DGGITQSPKYLFRKEGQNVTLSCEQNLNHDAMYWYRQDPGQGLRLIYYSQIVNDFQKGDIAEGYSVSREKKESFPLTVTSAQKNPTAFYLCASMVPGGQPQHFGDGTRLSIL.

This clone was picked up one time. J is TRBJ2-4 and V is TRBV30; TRBD1 is a possible D gene (6 bases). Germline V gives CDR1 GTSNPN, CDR2 SVGIG (reference sequence). The CDR3 has 16 residues. V lost 2 bases and J 1 base, leaving 15 bases between the germline ends. CDR3 loop: CAWSFSGASAKNIQYF. Written as DNA, the CDR3 is TGTGCCTGGAGTTTTTCAGGGGCTAGCGCCAAAAACATTCAGTACTTC. Combining the CDR3 with reference TRBV30 and TRBJ2-4 gives the whole variable domain SQTIHQWPATLVQPVGSPLSLECTVEGTSNPNLYWYRQAAGRGLQLLFYSVGIGQISSEVPQNLSASRPQDRQFILSSKKLLLSDSGFYLCAWSFSGASAKNIQYFGAGTRLSVL.

This chain connects TRBV18 to TRBJ1-1; 7 nucleotides line up with TRBD1. Germline loops: CDR1 KGHSH, CDR2 LQKENI. Losses at the gene ends were 2 bases for V and 3 bases for J; bases not matched to a gene: 3. The CDR3 sequence is 14 residues long. Written as DNA, the CDR3 is TGTGCCAGCTCACCAACCAGGGGGGACACTGAAGCTTTCTTT. Its translation: CASSPTRGDTEAFF.

This clone was found once. The J gene is TRBJ2-5, the V gene TRBV19; the match to TRBD1 covers 7 bases. CDR3 length equals 14 residues. Germline V lookup: CDR1 LNHDA, CDR2 SQIVND (reference sequence). V shed 7 bases, J shed 5 bases, and the junction held 10 bases outside the gene matches. The CDR3 region is CASTPDRDRETQYF. CDR3 bases: TGTGCCAGTACCCCCGACAGGGACCGGGAGACCCAGTACTTC.

The genes are TRBV6-5 and TRBJ1-2; 9 bases line up with TRBD1. Germline trimming cut 6 bases from V and 9 bases from J; bases unmatched to any gene: 8. Germline loops: CDR1 MNHEY, CDR2 SVGAGI. The CDR3 length is 13 residues. The CDR3 reads CASRPDRGQSYTF. The CDR3 coding sequence is TGTGCCAGCAGACCGGACAGGGGACAAAGCTACACCTTC.

This chain connects TRBV18 to TRBJ1-1; D remains ambiguous. The CDR3 loop spans 14 amino acids. V lost 1 base and J 5 bases, leaving 11 bases between the germline ends. Germline CDR1 and CDR2: KGHSH and LQKENI. CDR3 in amino acids: CASSPLPGITEAFF. The CDR3, as DNA: TGTGCCAGCTCACCACTCCCCGGTATAACTGAAGCTTTCTTT.

V and J are TRBV7-6 and TRBJ1-2; the D gene is possibly TRBD1 (6 bases). The germline V gene has CDR1 SGHVS and CDR2 FNYEAQ. V was clipped by 5 bases and J by 5 bases, with 18 bases between them. The CDR3 runs 15 residues. CDR3 amino acids: CASSLGHAEEYGYTF. The CDR3 coding sequence is TGTGCCAGCAGCCTGGGACACGCCGAAGAATATGGCTACACCTTC.

The chain employs TRBV7-3 and TRBJ2-1; the D gene is possibly TRBD2 (6 bases). With 5 bases removed from V and 4 bases from J, the gap between germline ends came to 18 bases. The CDR3 sequence is 16 residues long. Germline assignment: CDR1 SGHTA and CDR2 FQGTGA. CDR3 in amino acids: CASSPSGRRGYNEQFF. CDR3 nucleotides: TGTGCCAGCAGCCCGAGCGGGCGCCGGGGGTACAATGAGCAGTTCTTC.

This chain connects TRBV29-1 to TRBJ1-5; D is unresolved. The CDR3 is 13 residues long. With 4 bases removed from V and 4 bases from J, the gap between germline ends came to 11 bases. Germline CDR1 is SQVTM and CDR2 is ANQGSEA. CDR3 loop: CSVVGHPNQPQHF. As DNA, the CDR3 is TGCAGCGTTGTCGGGCACCCAAATCAGCCCCAGCATTTT. Complete variable domain (other parts from reference TRBV29-1 and TRBJ1-5): SAVISQKPSRDICQRGTSLTIQCQVDSQVTMMFWYRQQPGQSLTLIATANQGSEATYESGFVIDKFPISRPNLTFSTLTVSNMSPEDSSIYLCSVVGHPNQPQHFGDGTRLSIL.

V gene TRBV7-9 combines with J gene TRBJ1-5, with D possibly being TRBD1 (5 bases). V lost 2 bases and J 3 bases, leaving 8 bases between the germline ends. This CDR3 contains 14 residues. Germline-derived CDR1 and CDR2 are SEHNR and FQNEAQ (reference sequence). The CDR3 loop is CASSLSDNNQPQHF. In DNA, the CDR3 is TGTGCCAGCAGCTTATCGGACAACAATCAGCCCCAGCATTTT. The full variable domain, its missing parts supplied by reference TRBV7-9 and TRBJ1-5, is DTGVSQNPRHKITKRGQNVTFRCDPISEHNRLYWYRQTLGQGPEFLTYFQNEAQLEKSRLLSDRFSAERPKGSFSTLEIQRTEQGDSAMYLCASSLSDNNQPQHFGDGTRLSIL.

V gene TRBV27 combines with J gene TRBJ1-1; D is possibly TRBD1 (5 bases). The CDR3 has 15 amino acids. Trimming removed 5 bases from V and 1 base from J, with 14 bases in between. Germline V lookup: CDR1 MNHEY, CDR2 SMNVEV (reference sequence). The CDR3 loop reads CASSETGEGNTEAFF. CDR3 DNA sequence: TGTGCCAGCAGTGAAACAGGAGAGGGGAACACTGAAGCTTTCTTT.

The chain couples TRBV25-1 to TRBJ2-1; 7 nucleotides align to TRBD1. Germline loops: CDR1 MGHDK, CDR2 SYGVNS. This CDR3 spans 14 amino acids. Trimming cost V 3 bases and J 7 bases; bases outside gene matches: 6. Here the CDR3 reads CASSDPQGVNEQFF. The CDR3 nucleotides read TGTGCCAGCAGTGATCCTCAGGGGGTGAATGAGCAGTTCTTC.

There are a few counts of this clone. This chain uses TRBV29-1 with TRBJ1-5; D perhaps matches TRBD1 (6 bases). This CDR3 has 12 residues. Trimming took off 6 bases at V and 7 bases at J, with 13 bases between the two ends. Germline V CDR1 and CDR2: SQVTM, ANQGSEA. CDR3 residues: CSVGAGDQPQHF. The CDR3 DNA reads TGCAGCGTAGGGGCAGGGGACCAGCCCCAGCATTTT. The variable domain in full, completed from reference TRBV29-1 and TRBJ1-5, reads SAVISQKPSRDICQRGTSLTIQCQVDSQVTMMFWYRQQPGQSLTLIATANQGSEATYESGFVIDKFPISRPNLTFSTLTVSNMSPEDSSIYLCSVGAGDQPQHFGDGTRLSIL.